Presented here are 3 T cell receptor beta chains from one specimen sequenced in a study of T cell repertoires in aging, cancer and after chemotherapy. TCR beta rearrangements were amplified from peripheral blood genomic DNA. Rearranged V-D-J TRB sequences were amplified with a mixed TRB-A/B primer pool. Each CDR3 protein is one row after TCRdb ran MiXCR on the multiplex PCR reads. The table has around 3,000 distinct CDR3 sequences, over 30% seen once; the top ten hold around an eighth. Input material: blood. These receptors all come from a human donor in good health.

By share, this clonotype ranks as medium-sized. The chain uses TRBV6-1 and TRBJ1-1, with D tentatively TRBD1 (6 bases). CDR1 and CDR2 from the germline V gene are MNHNS and SASEGT. Trimming pared 2 bases from V and 4 bases from J, leaving 17 bases between. The CDR3 is made up of 16 amino acids. CDR3 region: CASSEYNTGPGTEAFF. In nucleotides, the CDR3 is TGTGCCAGCAGTGAATACAACACAGGGCCCGGCACTGAAGCTTTCTTT.

This clonotype is large (0.1 to 1%) in the sample. V is TRBV7-2 and J is TRBJ2-7; TRBD2 matches 7 bases. Per the germline V gene, CDR1 is SGHTA and CDR2 is FQGNSA. With V trimmed by 6 bases and J by 6 bases, 14 bases remained unmatched. The CDR3 consists of 15 residues. The CDR3, as DNA: TGTGCCAGCAGGCCCCCGGGAGGCCAGTCGGGCGAGCAGTACTTC. It specifies CASRPPGGQSGEQYF.

By proportion, this clonotype is medium-sized. This chain connects TRBV6-2 or TRBV6-3 to TRBJ1-6; no clear D. Trimming took off 8 bases at V and 0 bases at J, with 11 bases between the two ends. In germline, CDR1 is MNHEY, CDR2 SVGEGT. This CDR3 comprises 15 residues. CDR3 sequence: CASDIRGSYNSPLHF. The DNA for the CDR3 is TGTGCCAGCGATATCCGAGGCTCCTATAATTCACCCCTCCACTTT.